In its sample, the clone carrying this T cell receptor (beta chain) was seen a few times. Antigen: not known. This record belongs to a study of vaccination and CD4 T cells after COVID-19. The study, taken as a whole, reports: Median approximately 90% of reactive clones detected in convalescent patients emerged only post-vaccination.

Treatment denoted: roughly 11-day PBMC culture with coronavirus spike peptide pools or control peptides (ViraFEST assay). March to December 2020 was the span of positive PCR dates, which predated US Alpha, Beta and Delta variants. Replacement of half the medium with fresh IL-2 medium took place on days 3 and 7. With the Oncomine TCR Beta short-read assay, DNA from cultured CD4+ T cells was sequenced. Genomic DNA was isolated from cultured CD4+ T cells. TCRdb independently ran MiXCR on the PCR reads; one entry per CDR3 protein. The table records fewer than 15,000 distinct CDR3 sequences, around 50% of them present only once. Germline-derived CDR1 and CDR2 are LNHDA and SQIVND (reference sequence). V lost 4 bases, J lost 0 bases, and 8 bases lay in between. This CDR3 region has 14 residues.

J is TRBJ2-3 and V is TRBV19; D gene uncertain. The source material was cultured CD4+ T cells from blood, sampled after SARS-CoV-2 vaccination. The sequence was obtained from a human donor with COVID-19. Written as DNA, the CDR3 is TGTGCCAGTAGTAACACAGATAGCACAGATACGCAGTATTTT. Protein sequence: CASSNTDSTDTQYF.